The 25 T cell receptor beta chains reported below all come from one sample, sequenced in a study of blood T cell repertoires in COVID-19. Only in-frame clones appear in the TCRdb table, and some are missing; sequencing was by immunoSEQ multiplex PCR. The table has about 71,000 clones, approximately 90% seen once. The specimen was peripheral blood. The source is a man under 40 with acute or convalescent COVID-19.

CDR3 coding DNA: TGTGCCAGCTCACGACAAGCCTCTGGAAACACCATATATTTT. It translates to CASSRQASGNTIYF. The chain uses TRBV18 and TRBJ1-3; D remains ambiguous. The CDR3 loop spans 14 amino acids. V lost 4 bases, J lost 0 bases, and 7 bases lay in between. Germline values: CDR1 KGHSH, CDR2 LQKENI.

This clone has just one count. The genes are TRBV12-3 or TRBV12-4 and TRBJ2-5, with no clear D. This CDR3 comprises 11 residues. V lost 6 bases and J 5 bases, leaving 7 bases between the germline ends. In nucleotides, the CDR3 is TGTGCCAGCAGCTTGAGGGAGACCCAGTACTTC. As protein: CASSLRETQYF.

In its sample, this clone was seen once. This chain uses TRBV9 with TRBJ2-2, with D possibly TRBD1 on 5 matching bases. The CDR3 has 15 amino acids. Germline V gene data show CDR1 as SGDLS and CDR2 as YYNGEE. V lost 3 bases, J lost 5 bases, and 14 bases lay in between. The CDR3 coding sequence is TGTGCCAGCAGCGGAAGGGGAAATAGTACCGGGGAGCTGTTTTTT. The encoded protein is CASSGRGNSTGELFF.

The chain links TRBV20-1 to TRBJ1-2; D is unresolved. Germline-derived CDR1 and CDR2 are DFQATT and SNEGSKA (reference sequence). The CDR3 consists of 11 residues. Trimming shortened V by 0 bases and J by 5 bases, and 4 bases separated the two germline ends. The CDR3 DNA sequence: TGCAGTGCTAGAGAGAGGTATGGCTACACCTTC. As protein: CSARERYGYTF.

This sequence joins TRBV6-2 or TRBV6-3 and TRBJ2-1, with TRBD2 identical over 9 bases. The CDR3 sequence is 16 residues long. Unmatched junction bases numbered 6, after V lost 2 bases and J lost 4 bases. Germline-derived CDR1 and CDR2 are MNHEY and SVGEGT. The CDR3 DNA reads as TGTGCCAGCAGTTACAAAGGACTAGCGACGTACAATGAGCAGTTCTTC. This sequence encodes CASSYKGLATYNEQFF.

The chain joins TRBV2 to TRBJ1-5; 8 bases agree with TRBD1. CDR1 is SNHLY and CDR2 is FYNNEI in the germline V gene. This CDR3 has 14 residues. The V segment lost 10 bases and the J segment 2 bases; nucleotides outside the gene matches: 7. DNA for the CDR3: TGTGCCACTTCAAAGGACAGGGGCAATCAGCCCCAGCATTTT. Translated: CATSKDRGNQPQHF.

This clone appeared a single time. CDR3 sequence (DNA): TGTGCCAGCTCACCATTGGGGGGTGGAACTGAAGCTTTCTTT. Protein: CASSPLGGGTEAFF. The chain is built from TRBV18 and TRBJ1-1; D may be TRBD1 (5 bases). V dropped 2 bases and J dropped 5 bases, with 12 bases sitting between them. CDR1 is KGHSH and CDR2 is LQKENI in the germline V gene. The CDR3 spans 14 residues.

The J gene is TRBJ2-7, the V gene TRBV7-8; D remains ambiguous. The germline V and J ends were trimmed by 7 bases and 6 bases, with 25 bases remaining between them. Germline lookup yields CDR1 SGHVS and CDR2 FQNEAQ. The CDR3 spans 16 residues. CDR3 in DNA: TGTGCCAGCAAGGCTACCCCATCGCTTGCAGCGACCGAGCAGTACTTC. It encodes CASKATPSLAATEQYF.

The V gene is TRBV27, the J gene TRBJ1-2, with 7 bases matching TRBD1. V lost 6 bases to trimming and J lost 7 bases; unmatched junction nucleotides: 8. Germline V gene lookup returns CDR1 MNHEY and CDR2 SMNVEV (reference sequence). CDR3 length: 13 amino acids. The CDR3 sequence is CASRVDRDAGYTF. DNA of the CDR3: TGTGCCAGCAGGGTAGACAGGGATGCTGGCTACACCTTC.

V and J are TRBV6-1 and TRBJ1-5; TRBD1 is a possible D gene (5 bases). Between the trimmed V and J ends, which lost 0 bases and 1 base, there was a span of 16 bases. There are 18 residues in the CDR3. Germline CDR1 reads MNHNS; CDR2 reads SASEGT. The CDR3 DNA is TGTGCCAGCAGTGAAGCAAAACACTCAGCAGGGAGCAATCAGCCCCAGCATTTT. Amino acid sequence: CASSEAKHSAGSNQPQHF.

In DNA, the CDR3 is TGCGCCAGCAGCTTGTTAGGGACAGGGAACTATGGCTACACCTTC. It yields the protein CASSLLGTGNYGYTF. V gene TRBV5-1 combines with J gene TRBJ1-2; 9 bases are a match to TRBD1. The CDR3 has 15 residues. The V gene end was trimmed by 1 base and the J gene end by 2 bases; junction bases not matched to a gene: 3. From germline, CDR1 is SGHRS and CDR2 YFSETQ.

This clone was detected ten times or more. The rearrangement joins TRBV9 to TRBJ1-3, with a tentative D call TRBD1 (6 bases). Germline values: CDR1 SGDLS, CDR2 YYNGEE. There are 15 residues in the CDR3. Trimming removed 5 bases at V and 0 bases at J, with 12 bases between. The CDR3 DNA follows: TGTGCCAGCAGTTCCGGACAGAGCTCTGGAAACACCATATATTTT. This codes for CASSSGQSSGNTIYF.

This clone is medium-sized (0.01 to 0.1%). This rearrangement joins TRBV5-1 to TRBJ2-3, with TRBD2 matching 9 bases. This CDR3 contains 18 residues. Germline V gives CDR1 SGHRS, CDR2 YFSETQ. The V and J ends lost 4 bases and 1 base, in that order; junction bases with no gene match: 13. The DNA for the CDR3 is TGCGCCAGCAGCGTGAAACCGGGACTAGCAAGGGGCACAGATACGCAGTATTTT. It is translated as CASSVKPGLARGTDTQYF.

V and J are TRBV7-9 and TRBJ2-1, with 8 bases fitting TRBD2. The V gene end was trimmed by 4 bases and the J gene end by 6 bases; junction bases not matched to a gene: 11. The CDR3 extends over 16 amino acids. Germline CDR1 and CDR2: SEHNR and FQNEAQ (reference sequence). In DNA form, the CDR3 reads TGTGCCAGCAGCTCCCCCCCGGGACTAGTAGCCAATGAGCAGTTCTTC. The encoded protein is CASSSPPGLVANEQFF.

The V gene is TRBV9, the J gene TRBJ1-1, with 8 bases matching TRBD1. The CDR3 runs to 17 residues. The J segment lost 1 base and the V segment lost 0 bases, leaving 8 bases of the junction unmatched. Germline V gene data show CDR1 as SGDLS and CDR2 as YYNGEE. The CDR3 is CASSVAAPDRGNTEAFF. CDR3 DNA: TGTGCCAGCAGCGTAGCAGCCCCAGACAGGGGGAACACTGAAGCTTTCTTT.

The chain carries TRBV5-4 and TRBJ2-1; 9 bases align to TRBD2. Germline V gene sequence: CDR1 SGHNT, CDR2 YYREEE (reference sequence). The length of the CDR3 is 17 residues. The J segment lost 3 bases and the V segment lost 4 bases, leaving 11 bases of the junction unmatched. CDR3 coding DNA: TGTGCCAGCAGCCCCCCTGGTAGCGGGAGTATCTACAATGAGCAGTTCTTC. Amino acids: CASSPPGSGSIYNEQFF.

The CDR3 spells CASGDRGLNWEQYF. In nucleotides, the CDR3 is TGTGCCAGCGGAGACAGGGGCCTTAATTGGGAGCAGTACTTC. The V call is TRBV7-2, the J call TRBJ2-7, with 8 bases aligning to TRBD1. The CDR3 consists of 14 residues. Germline loops: CDR1 SGHTA, CDR2 FQGNSA. V dropped 8 bases and J dropped 7; count of bases not matched to a gene: 13.

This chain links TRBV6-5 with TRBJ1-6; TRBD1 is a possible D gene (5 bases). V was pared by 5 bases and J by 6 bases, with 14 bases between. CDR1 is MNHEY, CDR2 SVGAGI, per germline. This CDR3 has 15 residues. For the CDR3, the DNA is TGTGCCAGCAGTCAGCTTAGGGGCGGTAATTCACCCCTCCACTTT. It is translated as CASSQLRGGNSPLHF.

For the CDR3, the DNA is TGTGCCAGCAGCTTGGTTAAAGGGAGCTATGGCTACACCTTC. Protein: CASSLVKGSYGYTF. This chain connects TRBV5-4 to TRBJ1-2; D gene ambiguous. CDR1 SGHNT and CDR2 YYREEE come from the germline V gene (reference sequence). The V end was cut by 0 bases, the J end by 4 bases, with 10 bases between. This CDR3 has 14 amino acids. The whole variable domain, filled in from reference TRBV5-4 and TRBJ1-2, reads ETGVTQSPTHLIKTRGQQVTLRCSSQSGHNTVSWYQQALGQGPQFIFQYYREEENGRGNFPPRFSGLQFPNYSSELNVNALELDDSALYLCASSLVKGSYGYTFGSGTRLTVV.

The CDR3 sequence is CASNRQGDQPQHF. As DNA, the CDR3 is TGTGCCAGCAATAGGCAGGGGGATCAGCCCCAGCATTTT. The V and J genes are TRBV6-1 and TRBJ1-5; 7 positions match TRBD1. Trimming cost V 7 bases and J 5 bases; bases outside gene matches: 5. The CDR3 covers 13 residues. From germline, CDR1 is MNHNS and CDR2 SASEGT.

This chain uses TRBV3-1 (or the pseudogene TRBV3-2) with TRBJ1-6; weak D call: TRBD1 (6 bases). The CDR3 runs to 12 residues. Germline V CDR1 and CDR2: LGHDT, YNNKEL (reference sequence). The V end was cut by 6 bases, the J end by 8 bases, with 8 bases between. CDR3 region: CASRQGDSPLHF. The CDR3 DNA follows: TGTGCCAGCAGACAGGGAGATTCACCCCTCCACTTT.

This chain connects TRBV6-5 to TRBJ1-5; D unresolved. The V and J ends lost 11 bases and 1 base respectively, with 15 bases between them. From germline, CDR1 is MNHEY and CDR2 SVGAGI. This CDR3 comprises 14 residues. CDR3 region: CASMGSGSNQPQHF. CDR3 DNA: TGTGCCTCGATGGGCAGTGGGAGCAATCAGCCCCAGCATTTT.

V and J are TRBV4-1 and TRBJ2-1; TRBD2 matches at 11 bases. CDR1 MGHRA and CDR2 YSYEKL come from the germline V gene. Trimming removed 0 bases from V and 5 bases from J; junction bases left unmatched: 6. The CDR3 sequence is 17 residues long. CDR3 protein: CASSQDSGGALDNEQFF. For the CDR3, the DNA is TGCGCCAGCAGCCAAGATAGCGGGGGGGCCCTGGACAATGAGCAGTTCTTC.

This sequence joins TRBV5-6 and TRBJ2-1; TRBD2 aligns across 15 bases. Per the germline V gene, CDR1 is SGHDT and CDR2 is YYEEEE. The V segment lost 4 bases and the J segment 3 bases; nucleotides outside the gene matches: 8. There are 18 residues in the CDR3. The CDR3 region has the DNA TGTGCCAGCAGCCCCAGGACTAGCGGGAGGGACCACTACAATGAGCAGTTCTTC. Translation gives CASSPRTSGRDHYNEQFF.

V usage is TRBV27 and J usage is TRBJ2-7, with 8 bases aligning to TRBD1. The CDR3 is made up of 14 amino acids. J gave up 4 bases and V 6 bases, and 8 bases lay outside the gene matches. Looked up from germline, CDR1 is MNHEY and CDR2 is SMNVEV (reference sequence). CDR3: CASSHRTGSYEQYF. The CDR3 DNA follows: TGTGCCAGCAGCCATAGGACAGGGTCGTACGAGCAGTACTTC.